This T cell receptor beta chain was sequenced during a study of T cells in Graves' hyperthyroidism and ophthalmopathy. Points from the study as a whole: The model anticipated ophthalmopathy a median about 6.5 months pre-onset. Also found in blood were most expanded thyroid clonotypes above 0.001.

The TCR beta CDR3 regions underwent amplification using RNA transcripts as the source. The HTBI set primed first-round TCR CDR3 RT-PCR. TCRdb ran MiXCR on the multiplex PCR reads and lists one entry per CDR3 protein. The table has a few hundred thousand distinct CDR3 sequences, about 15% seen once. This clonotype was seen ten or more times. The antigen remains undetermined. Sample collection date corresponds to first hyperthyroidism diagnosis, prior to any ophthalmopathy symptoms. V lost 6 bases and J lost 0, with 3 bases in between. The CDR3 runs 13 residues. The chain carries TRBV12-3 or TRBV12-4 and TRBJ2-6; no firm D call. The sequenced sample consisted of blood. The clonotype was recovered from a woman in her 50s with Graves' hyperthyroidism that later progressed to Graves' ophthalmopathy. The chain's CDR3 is CASSDSGANVLTF. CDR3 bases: TGTGCCAGCAGCGACTCTGGGGCCAACGTCCTGACTTTC.